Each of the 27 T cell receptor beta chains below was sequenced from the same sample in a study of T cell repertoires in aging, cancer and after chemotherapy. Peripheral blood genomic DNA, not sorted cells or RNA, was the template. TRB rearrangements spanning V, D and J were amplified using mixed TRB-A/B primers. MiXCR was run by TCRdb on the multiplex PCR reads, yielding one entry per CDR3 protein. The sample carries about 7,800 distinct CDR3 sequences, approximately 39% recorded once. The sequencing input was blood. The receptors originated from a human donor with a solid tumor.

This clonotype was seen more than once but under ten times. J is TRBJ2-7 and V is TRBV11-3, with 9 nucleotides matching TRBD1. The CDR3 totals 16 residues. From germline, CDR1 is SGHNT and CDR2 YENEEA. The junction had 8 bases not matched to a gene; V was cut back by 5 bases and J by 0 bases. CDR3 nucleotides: TGTGCCAGCAGCCTCTACGGGACAGGGAACTCCTACGAGCAGTACTTC. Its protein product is CASSLYGTGNSYEQYF.

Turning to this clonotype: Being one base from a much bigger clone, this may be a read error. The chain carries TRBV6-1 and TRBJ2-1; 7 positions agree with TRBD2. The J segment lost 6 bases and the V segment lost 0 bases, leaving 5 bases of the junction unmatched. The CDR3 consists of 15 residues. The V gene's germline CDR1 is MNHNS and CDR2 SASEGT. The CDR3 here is CASSEASGEANEQFF. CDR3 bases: TGTGCCAGCAGTGAAGCAAGCGGGGAGGCCAATGAGCAGTTCTTC.

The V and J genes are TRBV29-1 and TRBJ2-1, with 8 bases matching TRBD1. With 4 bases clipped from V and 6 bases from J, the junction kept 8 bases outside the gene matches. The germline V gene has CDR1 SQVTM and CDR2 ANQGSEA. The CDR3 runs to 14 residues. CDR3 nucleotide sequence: TGCAGCGTTGGGGACAGGCCAACTTTCAATGAGCAGTTCTTC. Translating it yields CSVGDRPTFNEQFF.

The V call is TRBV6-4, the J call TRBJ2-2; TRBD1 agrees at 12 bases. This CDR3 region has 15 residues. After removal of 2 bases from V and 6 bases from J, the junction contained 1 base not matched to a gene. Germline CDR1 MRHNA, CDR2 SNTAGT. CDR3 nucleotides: TGTGCCAGCAGTGACGGGACAGGGGGCTCCGGGGAGCTGTTTTTT. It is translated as CASSDGTGGSGELFF.

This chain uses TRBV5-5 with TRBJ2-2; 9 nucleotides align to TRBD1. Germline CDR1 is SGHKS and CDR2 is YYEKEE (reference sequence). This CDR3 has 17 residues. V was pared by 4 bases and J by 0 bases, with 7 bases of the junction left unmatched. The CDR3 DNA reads TGTGCCAGCAGCCCCCCCCGACAGGGGGCGAACACCGGGGAGCTGTTTTTT. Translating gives CASSPPRQGANTGELFF. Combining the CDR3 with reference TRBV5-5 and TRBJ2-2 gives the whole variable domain DAGVTQSPTHLIKTRGQQVTLRCSPISGHKSVSWYQQVLGQGPQFIFQYYEKEERGRGNFPDRFSARQFPNYSSELNVNALLLGDSALYLCASSPPRQGANTGELFFGEGSRLTVL.

For the CDR3, the DNA is TGCGCCAGCAGCTGGAGGCTTCACACAGATACGCAGTATTTT. Its translation is CASSWRLHTDTQYF. The chain uses TRBV5-1 and TRBJ2-3, with a possible D match to TRBD2 (5 bases). Per germline, CDR1 SGHRS and CDR2 YFSETQ. There are 14 residues in the CDR3. V dropped 3 bases and J dropped 2 bases, with 10 bases sitting between them.

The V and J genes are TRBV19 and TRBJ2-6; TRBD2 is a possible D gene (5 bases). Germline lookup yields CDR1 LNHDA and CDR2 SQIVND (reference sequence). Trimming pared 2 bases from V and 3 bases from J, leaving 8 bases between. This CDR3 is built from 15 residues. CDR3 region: CASSILEGGANVLTF. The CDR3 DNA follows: TGTGCCAGTAGTATATTAGAGGGTGGGGCCAACGTCCTGACTTTC.

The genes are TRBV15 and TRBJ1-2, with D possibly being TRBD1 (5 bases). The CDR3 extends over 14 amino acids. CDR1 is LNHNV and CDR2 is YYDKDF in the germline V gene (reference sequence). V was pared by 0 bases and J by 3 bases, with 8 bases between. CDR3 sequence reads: CATSRDRAYYGYTF. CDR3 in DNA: TGTGCCACCAGCAGAGACAGGGCCTACTATGGCTACACCTTC.

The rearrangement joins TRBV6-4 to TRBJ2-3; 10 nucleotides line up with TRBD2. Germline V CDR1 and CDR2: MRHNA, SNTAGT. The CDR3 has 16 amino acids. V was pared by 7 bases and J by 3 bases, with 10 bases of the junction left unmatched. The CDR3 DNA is TGTGCCAGCATGATTAGCGGGGGGCCCTATACAGATACGCAGTATTTT. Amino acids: CASMISGGPYTDTQYF.

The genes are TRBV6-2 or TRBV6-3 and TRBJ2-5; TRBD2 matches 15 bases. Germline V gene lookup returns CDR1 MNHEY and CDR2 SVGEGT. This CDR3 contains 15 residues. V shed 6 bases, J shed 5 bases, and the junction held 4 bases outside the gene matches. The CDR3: CASSSGLAGGETQYF. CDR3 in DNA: TGTGCCAGCAGCTCAGGACTAGCGGGAGGGGAGACCCAGTACTTC.

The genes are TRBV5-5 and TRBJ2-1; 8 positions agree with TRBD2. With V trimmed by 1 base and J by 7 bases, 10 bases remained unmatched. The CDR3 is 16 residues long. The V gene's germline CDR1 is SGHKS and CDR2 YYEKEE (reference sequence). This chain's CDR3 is CASSLRAGGEFNEQFF. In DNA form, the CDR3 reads TGTGCCAGCAGCTTGAGGGCGGGAGGAGAGTTTAATGAGCAGTTCTTC.

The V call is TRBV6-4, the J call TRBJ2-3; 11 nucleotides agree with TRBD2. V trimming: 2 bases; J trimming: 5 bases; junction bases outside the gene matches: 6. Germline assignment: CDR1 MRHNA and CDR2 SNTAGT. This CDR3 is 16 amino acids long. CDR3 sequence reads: CASSDLAGGPGDTQYF. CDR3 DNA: TGTGCCAGCAGTGACCTAGCGGGAGGCCCGGGAGATACGCAGTATTTT.

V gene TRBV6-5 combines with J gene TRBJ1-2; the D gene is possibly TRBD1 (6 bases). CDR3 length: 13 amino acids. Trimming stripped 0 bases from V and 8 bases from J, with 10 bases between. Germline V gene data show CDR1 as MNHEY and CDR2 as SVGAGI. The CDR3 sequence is CASSYSGGRGYTF. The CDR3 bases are TGTGCCAGCAGTTACTCTGGGGGGCGGGGCTACACCTTC.

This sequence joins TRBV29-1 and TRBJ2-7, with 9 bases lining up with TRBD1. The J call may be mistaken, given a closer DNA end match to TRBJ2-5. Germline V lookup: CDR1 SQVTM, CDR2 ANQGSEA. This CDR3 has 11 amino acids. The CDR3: CSGDRVETQYF. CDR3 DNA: TGCAGCGGGGACAGGGTCGAGACCCAGTACTTC.

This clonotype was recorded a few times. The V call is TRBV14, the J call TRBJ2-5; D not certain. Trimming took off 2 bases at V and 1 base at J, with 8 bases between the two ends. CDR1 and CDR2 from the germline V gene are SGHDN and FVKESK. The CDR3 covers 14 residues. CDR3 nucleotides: TGTGCCAGCAGCCAACTGGCAGGCCAAGAGACCCAGTACTTC. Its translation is CASSQLAGQETQYF.

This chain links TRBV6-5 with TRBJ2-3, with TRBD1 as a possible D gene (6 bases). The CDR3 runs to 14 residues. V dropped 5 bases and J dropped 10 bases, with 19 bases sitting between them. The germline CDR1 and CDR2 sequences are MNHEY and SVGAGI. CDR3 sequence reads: CASSEEQGPLPQYF. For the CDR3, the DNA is TGTGCCAGCAGTGAAGAACAGGGCCCTCTTCCGCAGTATTTT.

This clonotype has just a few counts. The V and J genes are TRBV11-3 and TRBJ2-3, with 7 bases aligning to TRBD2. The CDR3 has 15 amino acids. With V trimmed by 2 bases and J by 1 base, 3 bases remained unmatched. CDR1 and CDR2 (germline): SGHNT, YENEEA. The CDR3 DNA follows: TGTGCCAGCAGCTTAAGACTAGCAGGCACAGATACGCAGTATTTT. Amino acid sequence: CASSLRLAGTDTQYF.

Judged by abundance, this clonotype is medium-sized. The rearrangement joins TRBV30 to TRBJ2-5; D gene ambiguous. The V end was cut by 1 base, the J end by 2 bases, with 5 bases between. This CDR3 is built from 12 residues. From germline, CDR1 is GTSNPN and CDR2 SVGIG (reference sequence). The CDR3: CAWSAAQETQYF. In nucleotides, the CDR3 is TGTGCCTGGAGTGCAGCGCAAGAGACCCAGTACTTC.

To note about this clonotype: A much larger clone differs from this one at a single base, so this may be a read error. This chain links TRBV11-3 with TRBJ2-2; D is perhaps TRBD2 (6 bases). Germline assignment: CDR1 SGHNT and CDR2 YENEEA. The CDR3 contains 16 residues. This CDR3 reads CASSLDGSGLTVELFF. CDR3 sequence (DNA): TGTGCCAGCAGCTTAGACGGTAGCGGTTTAACCGTGGAGCTGTTTTTT.

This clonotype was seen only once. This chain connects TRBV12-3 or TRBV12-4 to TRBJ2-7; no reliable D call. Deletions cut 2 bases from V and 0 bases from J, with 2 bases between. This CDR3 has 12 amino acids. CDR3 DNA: TGTGCCAGCAGTTTACTCTCCTACGAGCAGTACTTC. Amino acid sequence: CASSLLSYEQYF.

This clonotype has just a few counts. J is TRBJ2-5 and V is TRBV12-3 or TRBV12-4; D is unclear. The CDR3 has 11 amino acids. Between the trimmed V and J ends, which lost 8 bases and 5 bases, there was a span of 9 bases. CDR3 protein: CASSPGETQYF. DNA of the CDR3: TGTGCCAGCTCACCTGGGGAGACCCAGTACTTC.

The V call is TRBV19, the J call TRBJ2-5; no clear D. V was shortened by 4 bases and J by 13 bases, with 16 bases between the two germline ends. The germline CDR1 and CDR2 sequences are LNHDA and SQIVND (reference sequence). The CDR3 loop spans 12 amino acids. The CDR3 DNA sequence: TGTGCCAGTAGTACACCGGGCCACGACCGGTACTTC. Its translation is CASSTPGHDRYF.

CDR3 sequence: CASGTGGRSIPEAFF. Written as DNA, the CDR3 is TGTGCCAGTGGGACAGGGGGAAGGAGTATCCCTGAAGCTTTCTTT. The chain uses TRBV13 and TRBJ1-1, with 11 bases fitting TRBD1. The length of the CDR3 is 15 residues. CDR1 and CDR2 (germline): PRHDT, FYEKMQ (reference sequence). The J segment lost 6 bases and the V segment lost 9 bases, leaving 12 bases of the junction unmatched.

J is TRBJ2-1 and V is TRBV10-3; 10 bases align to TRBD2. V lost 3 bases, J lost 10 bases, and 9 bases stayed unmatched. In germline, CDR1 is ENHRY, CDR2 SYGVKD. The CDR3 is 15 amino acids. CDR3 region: CAISDNSGGAGEQFF. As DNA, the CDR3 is TGTGCCATCAGTGATAACAGCGGGGGGGCCGGAGAGCAGTTCTTC.

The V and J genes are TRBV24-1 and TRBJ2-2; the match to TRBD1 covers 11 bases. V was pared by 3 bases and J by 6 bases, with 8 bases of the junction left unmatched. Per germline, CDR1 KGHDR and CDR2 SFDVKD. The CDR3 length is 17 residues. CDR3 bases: TGTGCCACCAGTGATGCCCTCGGACAGGGGGCCGCCGGGGAGCTGTTTTTT. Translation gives CATSDALGQGAAGELFF.

CDR3 nucleotide sequence: TGTGCCAGCAGTTACGCGGCCTCTGGGGCCAACGTCCTGACTTTC. Its protein product is CASSYAASGANVLTF. V and J are TRBV6-5 and TRBJ2-6; D not resolved. The CDR3 totals 15 residues. Germline V gene lookup returns CDR1 MNHEY and CDR2 SVGAGI. Trimming pared 2 bases from V and 0 bases from J, leaving 5 bases between.

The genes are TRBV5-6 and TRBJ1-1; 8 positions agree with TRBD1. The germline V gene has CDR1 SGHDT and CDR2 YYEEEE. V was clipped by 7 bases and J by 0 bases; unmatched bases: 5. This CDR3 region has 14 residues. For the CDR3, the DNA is TGTGCCAGCCGAGACAGGGGAATGAACACTGAAGCTTTCTTT. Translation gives CASRDRGMNTEAFF.